The T cell receptor (beta chain) described here comes from a study of type 1 and type 2 diabetes patients. PCR was run on genomic DNA. The TCR beta CDR3 region was amplified using 30 forward and 13 reverse primers. TCRdb fed the multiplex PCR reads into MiXCR, producing one record per CDR3 protein. In the table there are 280,000 or so distinct CDR3 sequences, roughly 48% of which are singletons. The CDR3 covers 16 residues. V shed 6 bases, J shed 4 bases, and the junction held 10 bases outside the gene matches. CDR1 SGHRS and CDR2 YFSETQ come from the germline V gene. Sequenced input: peripheral blood mononuclear cells (PBMCs). The receptor's source is a man aged 18 to 29 with type 2 diabetes. The gene calls are TRBV5-1 and TRBJ2-3, with 11 nucleotides matching TRBD1. The DNA of the CDR3 is TGCGCCAGCACACCTTCGGGACAGGGGGGATCAGATACGCAGTATTTT. As protein: CASTPSGQGGSDTQYF.